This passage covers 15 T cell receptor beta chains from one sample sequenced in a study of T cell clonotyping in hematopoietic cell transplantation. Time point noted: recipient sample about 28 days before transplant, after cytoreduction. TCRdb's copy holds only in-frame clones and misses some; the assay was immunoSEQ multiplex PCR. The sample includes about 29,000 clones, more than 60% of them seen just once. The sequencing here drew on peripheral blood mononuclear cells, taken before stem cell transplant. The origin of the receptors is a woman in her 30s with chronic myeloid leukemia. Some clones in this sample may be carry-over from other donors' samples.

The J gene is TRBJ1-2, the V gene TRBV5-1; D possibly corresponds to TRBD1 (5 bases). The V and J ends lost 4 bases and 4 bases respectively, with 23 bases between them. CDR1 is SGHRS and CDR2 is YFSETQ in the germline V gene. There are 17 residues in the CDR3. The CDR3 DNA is TGCGCCAGCAGCCGAAGGGCCAGGGAACAAGGTACCTATGGCTACACCTTC. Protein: CASSRRAREQGTYGYTF. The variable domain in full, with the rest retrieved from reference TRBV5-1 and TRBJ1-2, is KAGVTQTPRYLIKTRGQQVTLSCSPISGHRSVSWYQQTPGQGLQFLFEYFSETQRNKGNFPGRFSGRQFSNSRSEMNVSTLELGDSALYLCASSRRAREQGTYGYTFGSGTRLTVV.

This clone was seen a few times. The CDR3 loop reads CASRPSGPSTDTQYF. The CDR3 bases are TGTGCCAGCAGACCGAGCGGTCCTAGCACAGATACGCAGTATTTT. The chain joins TRBV2 to TRBJ2-3, with D perhaps TRBD2 (5 bases). This CDR3 spans 15 amino acids. Germline assignment: CDR1 SNHLY and CDR2 FYNNEI. V was clipped by 6 bases and J by 0 bases, with 13 bases between them.

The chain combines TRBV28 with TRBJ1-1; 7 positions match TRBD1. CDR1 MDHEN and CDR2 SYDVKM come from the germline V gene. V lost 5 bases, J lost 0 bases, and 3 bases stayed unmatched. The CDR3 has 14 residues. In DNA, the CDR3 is TGTGCCAGCAGTGGGGACAGTCTGAACACTGAAGCTTTCTTT. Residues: CASSGDSLNTEAFF.

The CDR3 is CASSWTGRDTEAFF. The DNA for the CDR3 is TGTGCCAGCAGTTGGACAGGGAGGGACACTGAAGCTTTCTTT. This chain uses TRBV6-1 with TRBJ1-1; 8 positions agree with TRBD1. The germline V gene has CDR1 MNHNS and CDR2 SASEGT. V lost 5 bases and J lost 3; bases outside the gene matches: 5. There are 14 residues in the CDR3.

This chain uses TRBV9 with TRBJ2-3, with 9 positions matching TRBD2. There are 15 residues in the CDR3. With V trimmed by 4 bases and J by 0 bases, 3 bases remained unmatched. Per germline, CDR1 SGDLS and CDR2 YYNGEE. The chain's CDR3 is CASSRLAGSTDTQYF. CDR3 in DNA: TGTGCCAGCAGCCGGCTAGCGGGGAGCACAGATACGCAGTATTTT.

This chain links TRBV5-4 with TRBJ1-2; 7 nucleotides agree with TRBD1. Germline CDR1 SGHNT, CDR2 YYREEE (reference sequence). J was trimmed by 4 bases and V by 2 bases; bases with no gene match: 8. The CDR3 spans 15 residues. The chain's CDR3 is CASSLEGARGYGYTF. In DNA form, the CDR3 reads TGTGCCAGCAGCTTAGAGGGGGCGCGGGGCTATGGCTACACCTTC.

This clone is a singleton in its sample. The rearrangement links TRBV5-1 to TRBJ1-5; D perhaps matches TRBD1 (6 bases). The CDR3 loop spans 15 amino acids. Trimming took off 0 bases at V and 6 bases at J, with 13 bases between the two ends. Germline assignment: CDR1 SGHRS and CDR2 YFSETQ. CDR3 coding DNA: TGCGCCAGCAGCTTGGATTGGGGGGCTGGTCAGCCCCAGCATTTT. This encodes CASSLDWGAGQPQHF.

The CDR3 is CASTGNNYGYTF. As DNA, the CDR3 is TGTGCCAGCACAGGGAATAACTATGGCTACACCTTC. The rearrangement links TRBV2 to TRBJ1-2, with a weak D call TRBD1 (5 bases). This CDR3 is built from 12 residues. Germline CDR1 SNHLY, CDR2 FYNNEI. Trimming shortened V by 7 bases and J by 1 base, and 7 bases separated the two germline ends.

DNA for the CDR3: TGTGCCAGCAGCTTGGGCGGGACAGGGACGCAGGGCTACACCTTC. Translating gives CASSLGGTGTQGYTF. The gene calls are TRBV5-4 and TRBJ1-2, with 9 bases aligning to TRBD1. CDR1 SGHNT and CDR2 YYREEE come from the germline V gene (reference sequence). The CDR3 contains 15 residues. J was trimmed by 8 bases and V by 0 bases; bases with no gene match: 8.

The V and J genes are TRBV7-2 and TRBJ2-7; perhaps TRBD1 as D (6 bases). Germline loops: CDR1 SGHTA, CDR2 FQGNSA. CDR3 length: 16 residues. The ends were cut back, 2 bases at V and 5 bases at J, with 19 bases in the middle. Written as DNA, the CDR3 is TGTGCCAGCAGCTTAAAGGCCGGTCAGGGGAGCCACGAGCAGTACTTC. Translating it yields CASSLKAGQGSHEQYF. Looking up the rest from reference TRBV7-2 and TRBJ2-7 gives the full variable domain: GAGVSQSPSNKVTEKGKDVELRCDPISGHTALYWYRQSLGQGLEFLIYFQGNSAPDKSGLPSDRFSAERTGGSVSTLTIQRTQQEDSAVYLCASSLKAGQGSHEQYFGPGTRLTVT.

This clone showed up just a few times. The DNA of the CDR3 is TGTGCCACCAGCGGGAGGGGCGAGCTCAACTATGGCTACACCTTC. Its protein product is CATSGRGELNYGYTF. This chain joins TRBV15 and TRBJ1-2, with D possibly being TRBD1 (5 bases). The V and J ends lost 5 bases and 2 bases respectively, with 15 bases between them. The CDR3 is 15 amino acids. Germline CDR1 LNHNV, CDR2 YYDKDF (reference sequence).

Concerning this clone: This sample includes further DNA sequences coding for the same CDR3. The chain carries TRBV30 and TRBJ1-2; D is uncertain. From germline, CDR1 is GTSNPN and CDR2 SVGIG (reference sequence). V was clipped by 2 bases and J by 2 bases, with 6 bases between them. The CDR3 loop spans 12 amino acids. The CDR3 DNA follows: TGTGCCTGGAGTCGGGCCAACTATGGCTACACCTTC. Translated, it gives CAWSRANYGYTF.

Here the CDR3 reads CASSPLASTDTQYF. The DNA of the CDR3 is TGTGCCAGCAGTCCGCTTGCTAGCACAGATACGCAGTATTTT. The J gene is TRBJ2-3, the V gene TRBV28; D ambiguous. V was clipped by 5 bases and J by 0 bases, with 9 bases between them. In germline, CDR1 is MDHEN, CDR2 SYDVKM. The CDR3 extends over 14 amino acids.

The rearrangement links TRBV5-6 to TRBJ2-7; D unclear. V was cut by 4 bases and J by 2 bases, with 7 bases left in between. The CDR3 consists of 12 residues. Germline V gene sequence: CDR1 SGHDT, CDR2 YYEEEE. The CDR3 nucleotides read TGTGCCAGCAGCCCTGGGACCTACGAGCAGTACTTC. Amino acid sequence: CASSPGTYEQYF.

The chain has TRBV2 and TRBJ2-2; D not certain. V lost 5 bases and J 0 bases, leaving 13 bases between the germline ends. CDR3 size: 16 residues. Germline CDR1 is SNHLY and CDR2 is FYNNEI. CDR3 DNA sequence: TGTGCCAGCAGTATTTCAGGACGAGCGAACACCGGGGAGCTGTTTTTT. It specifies CASSISGRANTGELFF. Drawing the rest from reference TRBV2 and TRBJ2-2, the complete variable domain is EPEVTQTPSHQVTQMGQEVILRCVPISNHLYFYWYRQILGQKVEFLVSFYNNEISEKSEIFDDQFSVERPDGSNFTLKIRSTKLEDSAMYFCASSISGRANTGELFFGEGSRLTVL.